Here is one T cell receptor beta chain with its context. These data originate in a study of memory CD4+ T cells and cytomegalovirus serostatus. The sort gate was single viable CD3+CD4+CD8-CD45RO+ cells for memory CD4+ T cells. With V trimmed by 1 base and J by 4 bases, 5 bases remained unmatched. The germline V gene has CDR1 SNHLY and CDR2 FYNNEI. The CDR3 extends over 16 amino acids. As originally analysed: Out-of-frame sequences were removed, leaving 2 million or so distinct TCRbeta sequences. Sequenced by immunoSEQ multiplex PCR; TCRdb stores in-frame clones only, minus some. V and J calls and clone size are as listed in that table; D and trimming were resolved from the DNA. Here the sample spans about 64,000 clones, over 60% being singletons.

The material sequenced was memory CD4+ T cells from blood. The chain carries TRBV2 and TRBJ2-1; 9 positions match TRBD2. This TCR was sampled from an adult in good health and CMV-seronegative. CDR3 region: CASSEVRLAVYNEQFF. CDR3 bases: TGTGCCAGCAGTGAAGTGCGACTAGCGGTGTACAATGAGCAGTTCTTC. Full variable domain (remainder filled in from reference TRBV2 and TRBJ2-1): EPEVTQTPSHQVTQMGQEVILRCVPISNHLYFYWYRQILGQKVEFLVSFYNNEISEKSEIFDDQFSVERPDGSNFTLKIRSTKLEDSAMYFCASSEVRLAVYNEQFFGPGTRLTVL.